This T cell receptor (beta chain) came from a study of identical twins. Study-wide findings and caveats: Excess twin sharing in beta out-of-frame sequences was weaker. In drawing conclusions, the study used cross-sectional statistical analysis and did not follow the same donors.

This clonotype was counted only a few times. Its target is unknown. Unique molecular identifiers were present on the cDNA, which also gained a universal primer site by template switching. TCRdb ran MiXCR on the 5' RACE reads and lists one entry per CDR3 protein. The repertoire consists of 500,000 to 700,000 distinct CDR3 sequences, with 7% to 7.5% occurring once and the leading ten covering about 1.6%. The CDR3 runs to 12 residues. V was shortened by 6 bases and J by 11 bases, with 16 bases between the two germline ends. Per the germline V gene, CDR1 is MNHNY and CDR2 is SVGAGI (reference sequence). The same sample was also used in a study of yellow fever vaccine responses in identical twins. From that second work: In identical twins, vaccine T cell responses appeared partly shared and partly individual.

Sequenced: PBMCs. The V call is TRBV6-6, the J call TRBJ1-1; no clear D gene. The receptor's source is a young woman in good health. CDR3: CASRASGFPAFF. In DNA, the CDR3 is TGTGCCAGCAGGGCGAGCGGGTTTCCGGCTTTCTTT.